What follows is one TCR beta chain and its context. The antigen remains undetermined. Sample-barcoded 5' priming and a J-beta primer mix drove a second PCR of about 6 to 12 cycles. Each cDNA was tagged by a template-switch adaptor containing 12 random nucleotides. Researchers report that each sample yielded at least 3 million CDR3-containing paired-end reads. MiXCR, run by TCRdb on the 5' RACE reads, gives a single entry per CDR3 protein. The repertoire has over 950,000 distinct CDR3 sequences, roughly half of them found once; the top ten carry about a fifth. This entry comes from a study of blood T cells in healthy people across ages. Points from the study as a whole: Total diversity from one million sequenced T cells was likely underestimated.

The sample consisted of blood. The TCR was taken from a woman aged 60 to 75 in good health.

The CDR3 coding sequence is TGTGCCAGCAGATTCGGGGGAAGCAATCAGCCCCAGCATTTT. Its translation: CASRFGGSNQPQHF. This chain uses TRBV12-3 or TRBV12-4 with TRBJ1-5, with D possibly TRBD1 on 5 matching bases. There are 14 residues in the CDR3. The V end lost 6 bases, the J end lost 1 base, and 10 bases lay between the germline ends.